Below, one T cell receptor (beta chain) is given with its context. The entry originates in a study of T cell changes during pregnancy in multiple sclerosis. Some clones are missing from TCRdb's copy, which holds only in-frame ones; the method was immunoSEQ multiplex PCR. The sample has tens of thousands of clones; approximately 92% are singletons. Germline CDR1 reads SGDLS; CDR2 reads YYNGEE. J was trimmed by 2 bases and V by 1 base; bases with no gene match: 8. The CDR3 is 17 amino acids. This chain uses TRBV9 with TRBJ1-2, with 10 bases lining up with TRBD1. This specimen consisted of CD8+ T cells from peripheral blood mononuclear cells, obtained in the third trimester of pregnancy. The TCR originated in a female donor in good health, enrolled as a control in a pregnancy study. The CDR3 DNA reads TGTGCCAGCAGCGTAAACTTGGGACAGGGGTCGAACTATGGCTACACCTTC. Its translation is CASSVNLGQGSNYGYTF. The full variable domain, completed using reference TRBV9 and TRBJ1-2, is DSGVTQTPKHLITATGQRVTLRCSPRSGDLSVYWYQQSLDQGLQFLIQYYNGEERAKGNILERFSAQQFPDLHSELNLSSLELGDSALYFCASSVNLGQGSNYGYTFGSGTRLTVV.